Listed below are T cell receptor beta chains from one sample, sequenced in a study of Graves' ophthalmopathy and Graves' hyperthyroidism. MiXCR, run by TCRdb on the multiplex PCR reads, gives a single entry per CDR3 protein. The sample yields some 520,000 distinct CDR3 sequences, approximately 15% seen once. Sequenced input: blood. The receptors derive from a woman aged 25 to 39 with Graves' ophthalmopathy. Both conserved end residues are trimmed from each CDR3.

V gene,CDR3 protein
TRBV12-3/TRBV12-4,ASSLTGYYDQY
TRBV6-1,ASRQGAGNTIY
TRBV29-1,SVASSTEAF
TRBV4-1,ASSQESGVNGYT
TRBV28,ASSFRGQGFYGYT
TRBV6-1,ASRQLAAMNIQY
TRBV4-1,ASSQEGIRGPNTEAF
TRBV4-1,ASSQDGGKNTEAF
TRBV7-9,ASSAGPTNYGYT
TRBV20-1,SARDLTGGYSEAF
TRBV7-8,ASSLLGRENTEAF
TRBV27,ASSSHGHRGTEAF
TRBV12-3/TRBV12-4,ASSFKRSAGEDGYT
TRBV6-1,ASSPGTTNTEAF
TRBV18,ASSPGLGGWTEAF
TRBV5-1,ASSRLGTESFYGYT
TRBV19,ASRPASGEQY
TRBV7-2,ASSLGTGKETQY
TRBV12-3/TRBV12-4,ASSSTGGARNTIY
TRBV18,ASSPTAGGPETQY
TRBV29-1,SVVVTNYGYT
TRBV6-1,ASSETSGGWETQY